This is a list of T cell receptor beta chains from one sample in a study of PD-L1 blockade in urothelial cancer. The repertoire was sequenced with immunoSEQ multiplex PCR; TCRdb's copy has only in-frame clones and lacks some. The sample holds approximately 58,000 clones, around 80% seen once. The sample here was PBMCs, taken around atezolizumab (anti-PD-L1) treatment. These receptor sequences come from a man between 65 and 85 years old with urothelial cancer. Each CDR3 is given with its conserved first and last residue. The order of the fields is clone size, V gene, J gene, D gene, CDR3 DNA, CDR3 protein. D genes are given only for firm matches. The listing skips clone size in some rows; elsewhere it reads once, few, many or a size class.

NA	TRBV19	TRBJ2-3	NA	TGTGCCAGTAAGGGGAGGCTCCGGGGCACAGATACGCAGTATTTT	CASKGRLRGTDTQYF
NA	TRBV19	TRBJ2-7	TRBD1	TGTGCCAGTTCACGGGACAGGGGGTTTGCGGGAGGAAGGAACGAGCAGTACTTC	CASSRDRGFAGGRNEQYF
NA	TRBV6-1	TRBJ1-2	NA	TGTGCCAGCAGTGAAGCGCTCGGGAGAGCTAACTATGGCTACACCTTC	CASSEALGRANYGYTF
NA	TRBV28	TRBJ2-3	NA	TGTGCCAGCAGTTTCGAGAGCCGCACAGATACGCAGTATTTT	CASSFESRTDTQYF
NA	TRBV10-3	TRBJ2-7	NA	TGTGCCATCAGTGAGACAGGATCCTCCTACGAGCAGTACTTC	CAISETGSSYEQYF
NA	TRBV7-9	TRBJ1-2	NA	TGTGCCAGCAGCGTAGACCCTATCTATGGCTACACCTTC	CASSVDPIYGYTF
NA	TRBV5-6	TRBJ1-1	TRBD1	TGTGCCAGCAGCACCACCCTACAGGGGTGGGATTTTTCGGGCACTGAAGCTTTCTTT	CASSTTLQGWDFSGTEAFF
once	TRBV28	TRBJ2-7	TRBD1	TGTGCCAGCAGTGCGACAGGGTGGACTCAAGACGAGCAGTACTTC	CASSATGWTQDEQYF
once	TRBV25-1	TRBJ1-1	NA	TGTGCCAGCAGTCCACCTCAGGGGTTCACTGAAGCTTTCTTT	CASSPPQGFTEAFF
NA	TRBV5-1	TRBJ2-5	NA	TGCGCCAGCAGCTTGGAGAACCAGGAGACCCAGTACTTC	CASSLENQETQYF
NA	TRBV5-1	TRBJ1-1	TRBD1	TGCGCCAGCAGCTTGGGGACAGGGTCCGGGGACACTGAAGCTTTCTTT	CASSLGTGSGDTEAFF
NA	TRBV14	TRBJ2-7	NA	TGTGCCAGCAGCCGGTCAACAGGGGGGGATCAGTACTTC	CASSRSTGGDQYF
NA	TRBV12-5	TRBJ2-1	NA	TGTGCTAGCGGCAGGGGCGCCGACTACAATGAGCAGTTCTTC	CASGRGADYNEQFF
once	TRBV11-2	TRBJ2-5	TRBD2	TGTGCCAGCAGCTTAATTGGAGCGGGAGTTCCGCAAGAGACCCAGTACTTC	CASSLIGAGVPQETQYF
NA	TRBV4-1	TRBJ1-2	TRBD1	TGCGCCAGCAGCCACACAGGGGACTATGGCTACACCTTC	CASSHTGDYGYTF
NA	TRBV27	TRBJ2-1	NA	TGTGCCAGCAGTTTAGTAGGGGGTAATGAGCAGTTCTTC	CASSLVGGNEQFF
NA	TRBV2	TRBJ1-5	NA	TGTGCCAGCAGTGAACGGGTAGGACAGCCCCAGCATTTT	CASSERVGQPQHF
NA	TRBV6-6	TRBJ1-2	NA	TGTGCCAGCAGTTACACGGGGAAGGGCAGCTACACCTTC	CASSYTGKGSYTF
NA	TRBV7-9	TRBJ1-2	NA	TGTGCCAGCAGCTTAATGCAGGGCGTTAACTATGGCTACACCTTC	CASSLMQGVNYGYTF
NA	TRBV19	TRBJ2-7	NA	TGTGCCAGTAGTATAGAGGTACAGGGTTTCAACGAGCAGTACTTC	CASSIEVQGFNEQYF
NA	TRBV7-7	TRBJ2-7	NA	TGTGCTAGCAGCTTAGCCCCGGGGGACGAGCAGTACTTC	CASSLAPGDEQYF
NA	TRBV19	TRBJ2-7	NA	TGTGCCAGTACCACCGCGGGGAGTGGCTACGAGCAGTACTTC	CASTTAGSGYEQYF
NA	TRBV5-6	TRBJ1-5	NA	TGTGCCAGCAGCATTTCCCAGGGGTTAGGGCAGCCCCAGCATTTT	CASSISQGLGQPQHF
NA	TRBV6-9	TRBJ2-1	TRBD2	TGTGCCAGCAGTTGGGTAGCGGGACCCCGGGGTCCGTTTATAACCTACAATGAGCAGTTCTTC	CASSWVAGPRGPFITYNEQFF
NA	TRBV6-5	TRBJ2-3	TRBD1	TGTGCCAGCAGTTACTCGTCCCAGGGGGCTGAAACGCAGTATTTT	CASSYSSQGAETQYF
NA	TRBV10-1	TRBJ2-1	NA	TGCGCCAGCAGTGAGGATGCGGCACTGAATGAGCAGTTCTTC	CASSEDAALNEQFF
NA	TRBV29-1	TRBJ2-7	NA	TGCAGCGTTGAACGACCCGCCGGACACCAATACGAGCAGTACTTC	CSVERPAGHQYEQYF
NA	TRBV19	TRBJ2-3	TRBD2	TGTGCCAGTAGTATTCTGGGACTAGCAGATACGCAGTATTTT	CASSILGLADTQYF
NA	TRBV4-1	TRBJ1-5	NA	TGCGCCAGCAGCCAAGACGGGGGGTTTGGCAATCAGCCCCAGCATTTT	CASSQDGGFGNQPQHF
NA	TRBV7-3	TRBJ2-1	TRBD2	TGTGCCAGCAGCCCAACGGGACTAGCCTACAATGAGCAGTTCTTC	CASSPTGLAYNEQFF
NA	TRBV5-1	TRBJ2-7	NA	TGCGCCAGCAGCTTGGCCTTTCCAGGCCCCTACGAGCAGTACTTC	CASSLAFPGPYEQYF
NA	TRBV27	TRBJ2-4	NA	TGTGCCAGCCTTCTAGACCAGGCCAAAAACATTCAGTACTTC	CASLLDQAKNIQYF
few	TRBV5-5	TRBJ1-5	TRBD1	TGTGCCAGCAGCGGGGGACAGGGACTAAATCAGCCCCAGCATTTT	CASSGGQGLNQPQHF
NA	TRBV5-1	TRBJ2-7	TRBD2	TGCGCCAGCAGCCTTGCGGTAGCGGGAGTGGGCGAGCAGTACTTC	CASSLAVAGVGEQYF
NA	TRBV7-8	TRBJ1-5	NA	TGTGCCAGCAGCTTAGTCGGGCAGGGGTATCAGCCCCAGCATTTT	CASSLVGQGYQPQHF
NA	TRBV14	TRBJ1-1	NA	TGTGCCAGCAGCCGCTCCCGGGATTTTGAAGCTTTCTTT	CASSRSRDFEAFF
NA	TRBV4-1	TRBJ2-1	TRBD2	TGCGCCAGCAGCCCCCGAGGGTGGCGCGGGAGAAGAAACAATGAGCAGTTCTTC	CASSPRGWRGRRNNEQFF
NA	TRBV5-8	TRBJ1-4	TRBD1	TGTGCCAGCAGCAATCGACAGGGAGGTGAAAAACTGTTTTTT	CASSNRQGGEKLFF
NA	TRBV7-6	TRBJ2-2	TRBD2	TGTGCCAGCAGCCCCTTAGCGGGAGGGGACACCGGGGAGCTGTTTTTT	CASSPLAGGDTGELFF
NA	TRBV6-6	TRBJ1-2	NA	TGTGCCAGCAGCCACCGGGGAACAGCCACTAACTATGGCTACACCTTC	CASSHRGTATNYGYTF
NA	TRBV11-3	TRBJ2-1	NA	TGTGCCAGCAGCTTAACTACGGGAGAATCCTACAATGAGCAGTTCTTC	CASSLTTGESYNEQFF
NA	TRBV29-1	TRBJ1-2	TRBD1	TGCAGCGTAGCGACAGGGGACTATGGCTACACCTTC	CSVATGDYGYTF
NA	TRBV29-1	TRBJ1-1	NA	TGCAGCGTTGAAGGTTGGGGAGGCACTGAAGCTTTCTTT	CSVEGWGGTEAFF
NA	TRBV27	TRBJ2-1	TRBD2	TGTGCCAGCAGTTTCCACGGGACTAGCGGGGACAATGAGCAGTTCTTC	CASSFHGTSGDNEQFF
NA	TRBV21-1	TRBJ1-1	NA	TGTGCCAGCAGGCTCAACCTACTTGAAGCTTTCTTT	CASRLNLLEAFF
NA	TRBV25-1	TRBJ2-5	TRBD2	TGTGCCAGCAGTGACGGTACTAGCGGCGAGACCCAGTACTTC	CASSDGTSGETQYF